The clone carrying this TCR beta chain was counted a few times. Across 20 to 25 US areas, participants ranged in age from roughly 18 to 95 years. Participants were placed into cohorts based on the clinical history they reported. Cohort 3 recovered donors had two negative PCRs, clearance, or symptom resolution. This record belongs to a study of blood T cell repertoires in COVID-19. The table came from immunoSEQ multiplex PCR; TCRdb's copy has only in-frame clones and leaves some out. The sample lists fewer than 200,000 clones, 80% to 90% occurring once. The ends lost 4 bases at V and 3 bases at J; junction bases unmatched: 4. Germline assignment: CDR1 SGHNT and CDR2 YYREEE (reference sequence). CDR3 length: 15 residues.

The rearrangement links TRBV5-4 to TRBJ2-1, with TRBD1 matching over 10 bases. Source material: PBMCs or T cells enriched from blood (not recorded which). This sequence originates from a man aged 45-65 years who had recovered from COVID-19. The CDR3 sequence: CASSGDRGHYNEQFF. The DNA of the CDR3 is TGTGCCAGCAGCGGAGACAGGGGGCACTACAATGAGCAGTTCTTC.